These 30 T cell receptor beta chains were sequenced from one sample in a study of T cells after yellow fever vaccination. TCRdb reprocessed the 5' RACE reads via MiXCR and lists one record per CDR3 protein. The repertoire consists of 300,000 to 400,000 distinct CDR3 sequences, with 6% to 8% occurring once and the leading ten covering approximately 15%. The sample in question was PBMCs, obtained 5 days after the yellow fever booster vaccination. The source is a man aged 25 to 40 who received the YFV17D yellow fever vaccine.

This clonotype has ten or more counts. The chain links TRBV29-1 to TRBJ2-7; 9 positions agree with TRBD1. The germline gives CDR1 SQVTM, CDR2 ANQGSEA. The CDR3 is made up of 12 amino acids. The V gene end was trimmed by 4 bases and the J gene end by 7 bases; junction bases not matched to a gene: 5. The chain's CDR3 is CSVGGTGREQYF. CDR3 coding DNA: TGCAGCGTTGGGGGGACAGGGAGGGAGCAGTACTTC.

This sequence joins TRBV5-5 and TRBJ2-7; TRBD1 matches 8 bases. J was trimmed by 7 bases and V by 9 bases; bases with no gene match: 9. CDR1 and CDR2 (germline): SGHKS, YYEKEE (reference sequence). The CDR3 consists of 12 residues. The CDR3 loop is CATSGGLGEQYF. The CDR3 DNA reads as TGTGCCACCTCAGGGGGCCTCGGTGAGCAGTACTTC.

J is TRBJ2-2 and V is TRBV6-2 or TRBV6-3, with D uncertain. V gave up 10 bases and J gave up 1 base, with 7 bases separating them. There are 12 residues in the CDR3. Per the germline V gene, CDR1 is MNHEY and CDR2 is SVGEGT. CDR3 in amino acids: CAISENTGELFF. Here the CDR3 DNA reads TGTGCCATCAGCGAGAACACCGGGGAGCTGTTTTTT.

This clonotype was detected a few times. This chain links TRBV29-1 with TRBJ2-1; D may be TRBD2 (5 bases). The CDR3 extends over 16 amino acids. Germline V gives CDR1 SQVTM, CDR2 ANQGSEA. Trimming pared 3 bases from V and 6 bases from J, leaving 21 bases between. The DNA for the CDR3 is TGCAGCGTTGACCCATCCAATACTAGACCCGGCAATGAGCAGTTCTTC. It is translated as CSVDPSNTRPGNEQFF.

This clonotype has ten or more counts. The rearrangement uses TRBV7-2 and TRBJ1-2, with TRBD1 identical over 9 bases. The CDR3 is 15 residues long. Trimming at V came to 4 bases and at J to 5 bases, leaving 8 bases not matched to a gene. Germline loops: CDR1 SGHTA, CDR2 FQGNSA. The CDR3 coding sequence is TGTGCCAGCAGCTCCGGGACAGGGAATCGGTATGGCTACACCTTC. Translated, it gives CASSSGTGNRYGYTF.

This clonotype turned up a few times. The CDR3 DNA reads as TGTGCCAGCAGCAGTAGCGGGAGGACTTCACTCGAGCAGTACTTC. Its translation: CASSSSGRTSLEQYF. This chain joins TRBV28 and TRBJ2-7, with 10 bases identical to TRBD2. Germline lookup yields CDR1 MDHEN and CDR2 SYDVKM. This CDR3 region has 15 residues. Trimming removed 6 bases from V and 6 bases from J; junction bases left unmatched: 11.

This chain joins TRBV5-1 and TRBJ1-3; D is ambiguous. Germline V CDR1 and CDR2: SGHRS, YFSETQ. The CDR3 is made up of 15 amino acids. Trimming took 4 bases from V and 4 from J, leaving 15 bases between them. The CDR3 loop is CASSPGPEAGNTIYF. The DNA of the CDR3 is TGCGCCAGCAGCCCCGGACCTGAAGCCGGAAACACCATATATTTT.

There are a few counts of this clonotype. This chain joins TRBV3-1 and TRBJ1-5; no clear D gene. Germline V gene data show CDR1 as LGHDT and CDR2 as YNNKEL (reference sequence). The CDR3 consists of 15 residues. V was clipped by 1 base and J by 9 bases, with 16 bases between them. The DNA for the CDR3 is TGTGCCAGCAGCCAAGGAGACCTTGAAACGGGGCCCCAGCATTTT. Encoded protein: CASSQGDLETGPQHF.

The table lists this clonotype with many counts. The J gene is TRBJ1-5, the V gene TRBV25-1; D ambiguous. Trimming removed 6 bases from V and 6 bases from J, with 12 bases in between. The CDR3 contains 13 residues. Germline CDR1 is MGHDK and CDR2 is SYGVNS. The CDR3 loop is CASRGSAVQPQHF. Written as DNA, the CDR3 is TGTGCCAGCAGAGGATCGGCGGTTCAGCCCCAGCATTTT.

This clonotype was counted at least ten times. This sequence joins TRBV12-3 or TRBV12-4 and TRBJ2-5; D may be TRBD1 (6 bases). The CDR3 has 14 residues. Deletions cut 4 bases from V and 7 bases from J, with 16 bases between. The CDR3 region is CASSSGQMGTTQYF. The CDR3 DNA reads TGTGCCAGCAGTTCCGGACAGATGGGAACGACCCAGTACTTC.

Many counts were recorded for this clonotype. This rearrangement joins TRBV29-1 to TRBJ1-1; D ambiguous. V lost 5 bases and J 0 bases, leaving 13 bases between the germline ends. The CDR3 totals 14 residues. Germline CDR1 and CDR2: SQVTM and ANQGSEA. CDR3 DNA sequence: TGCAGCGTTTCAGGAGGCATTATGAACACTGAAGCTTTCTTT. Translating it yields CSVSGGIMNTEAFF.

The V call is TRBV6-5, the J call TRBJ2-2, with 10 positions matching TRBD2. Germline V CDR1 and CDR2: MNHEY, SVGAGI. This CDR3 has 17 residues. V was clipped by 2 bases and J by 7 bases; unmatched bases: 10. The CDR3 coding sequence is TGTGCCAGCAGTTACGGAGCTAGCGGGAGTATTGGCGGGGAGCTGTTTTTT. Encoded protein: CASSYGASGSIGGELFF.

V and J are TRBV18 and TRBJ1-1, with 8 bases lining up with TRBD1. The CDR3 contains 15 residues. The V and J ends lost 8 bases and 4 bases, in that order; junction bases with no gene match: 12. Germline V gene data show CDR1 as KGHSH and CDR2 as LQKENI. CDR3: CASTRQTGESTEAFF. CDR3 coding DNA: TGTGCCAGCACTAGGCAGACAGGGGAGTCCACTGAAGCTTTCTTT. Full variable domain (remainder filled in from reference TRBV18 and TRBJ1-1): NAGVMQNPRHLVRRRGQEARLRCSPMKGHSHVYWYRQLPEEGLKFMVYLQKENIIDESGMPKERFSAEFPKEGPSILRIQQVVRGDSAAYFCASTRQTGESTEAFFGQGTRLTVV.

This clonotype was detected only a few times. The chain employs TRBV20-1 and TRBJ2-2; 8 nucleotides agree with TRBD2. V shed 0 bases and J 5 bases; nucleotides not matched to a gene: 8. The CDR3 is made up of 16 amino acids. Germline V gene data show CDR1 as DFQATT and CDR2 as SNEGSKA (reference sequence). The DNA of the CDR3 is TGCAGTGCTAGAGAACGTAATAGCGGGACAACCGGGGAGCTGTTTTTT. Translation gives CSARERNSGTTGELFF.

This clonotype has a count of ten or more. The chain couples TRBV5-1 to TRBJ2-4; the D gene could be TRBD1 or TRBD2 (5 bases each). This CDR3 is 14 amino acids long. Between the trimmed V and J ends, which lost 4 bases and 0 bases, there was a span of 8 bases. The germline CDR1 and CDR2 sequences are SGHRS and YFSETQ. CDR3 residues: CASSPGQAKNIQYF. CDR3 DNA sequence: TGCGCCAGCAGCCCGGGGCAAGCCAAAAACATTCAGTACTTC. Supplemented by reference TRBV5-1 and TRBJ2-4, the full variable domain reads KAGVTQTPRYLIKTRGQQVTLSCSPISGHRSVSWYQQTPGQGLQFLFEYFSETQRNKGNFPGRFSGRQFSNSRSEMNVSTLELGDSALYLCASSPGQAKNIQYFGAGTRLSVL.

This clonotype was recorded a few times. V is TRBV11-2 and J is TRBJ2-1, with 10 positions matching TRBD2. This CDR3 comprises 14 residues. After removal of 1 base from V and 9 bases from J, the junction contained 3 bases not matched to a gene. Germline assignment: CDR1 SGHAT and CDR2 FQNNGV. CDR3: CASSLVAGGLEQFF. CDR3 nucleotides: TGTGCCAGCAGCTTAGTAGCGGGAGGTCTTGAGCAGTTCTTC.

This clonotype was counted only a few times. The rearrangement uses TRBV11-2 and TRBJ2-2; 8 bases fit TRBD1. The germline CDR1 and CDR2 sequences are SGHAT and FQNNGV. After removal of 5 bases from V and 1 base from J, the junction contained 15 bases not matched to a gene. CDR3 length equals 19 residues. CDR3 nucleotides: TGTGCCAGCAGCCTAATGGACAGGGTCGCAGCGCTGAACACCGGGGAGCTGTTTTTT. It encodes CASSLMDRVAALNTGELFF.

This clonotype appeared a few times. The chain employs TRBV11-2 and TRBJ1-3; 7 bases line up with TRBD1. The CDR3 contains 18 residues. Germline CDR1 SGHAT, CDR2 FQNNGV. V gave up 3 bases and J gave up 4 bases; unmatched junction bases: 15. The CDR3 sequence is CASSFPLRSDREGNTIYF. CDR3 bases: TGTGCCAGCAGCTTTCCCCTCCGGTCCGACAGGGAAGGAAACACCATATATTTT.

This clonotype turned up a few times. The V and J genes are TRBV4-3 and TRBJ1-2; TRBD1 might be the D (6 bases). Germline-derived CDR1 and CDR2 are LGHNA and YSLEER. There are 16 residues in the CDR3. With 0 bases removed from V and 4 bases from J, the gap between germline ends came to 15 bases. CDR3 protein: CASSQERGMRAYGYTF. Here the CDR3 DNA reads TGCGCCAGCAGCCAAGAAAGGGGGATGAGGGCCTATGGCTACACCTTC.

This clonotype occurred a few times. This chain connects TRBV6-5 to TRBJ2-7; D is perhaps TRBD1 or TRBD2 (6 bases each). The V gene's germline CDR1 is MNHEY and CDR2 SVGAGI. The CDR3 sequence is 13 residues long. Trimming removed 6 bases from V and 6 bases from J, with 15 bases in between. The CDR3 DNA is TGTGCCAGCAGGGCATGGGGGGCAGGCGAGCAGTACTTC. It yields the protein CASRAWGAGEQYF.

The chain employs TRBV7-2 and TRBJ2-1; D is unresolved. Germline V gene sequence: CDR1 SGHTA, CDR2 FQGNSA. V shed 2 bases and J shed 5 bases, with 7 bases lying between them. The CDR3 runs to 13 residues. The CDR3 coding sequence is TGTGCCAGCAGCTTAAGGGCGGACAATGAGCAGTTCTTC. It is translated as CASSLRADNEQFF.

This clonotype has just a few counts. The genes are TRBV5-5 and TRBJ1-1; 8 bases are a match to TRBD1. Germline assignment: CDR1 SGHKS and CDR2 YYEKEE (reference sequence). This CDR3 region has 17 residues. V was pared by 0 bases and J by 6 bases, with 13 bases of the junction left unmatched. The CDR3 DNA follows: TGTGCCAGCAGCTTGGGCTGGTCAGGGGGCAGGGAGGCTGAAGCTTTCTTT. Translating gives CASSLGWSGGREAEAFF.

The genes are TRBV12-3 or TRBV12-4 and TRBJ1-5; TRBD1 matches at 7 bases. The junction had 6 bases not matched to a gene; V was cut back by 5 bases and J by 2 bases. This CDR3 has 15 residues. For the CDR3, the DNA is TGTGCCAGCAGTCCCTCGGGGACAGGCAATCAGCCCCAGCATTTT. The encoded protein is CASSPSGTGNQPQHF.

This clonotype was seen at least ten times. V usage is TRBV6-5 and J usage is TRBJ1-3; a possible D gene is TRBD1 (5 bases). The CDR3 totals 18 residues. Germline values: CDR1 MNHEY, CDR2 SVGAGI. Trimming removed 0 bases at V and 0 bases at J, with 15 bases between. For the CDR3, the DNA is TGTGCCAGCAGTTACTCGAGACAGCCTACCATCTCTGGAAACACCATATATTTT. Translating gives CASSYSRQPTISGNTIYF.

Ten or more counts support this clonotype. The rearrangement joins TRBV7-2 to TRBJ2-3, with a tentative D call TRBD1 (6 bases). Trimming shortened V by 5 bases and J by 5 bases, and 11 bases separated the two germline ends. This CDR3 is built from 13 residues. Germline V lookup: CDR1 SGHTA, CDR2 FQGNSA. For the CDR3, the DNA is TGTGCCAGCAGCCGACAGGCTGGAGATACGCAGTATTTT. Protein: CASSRQAGDTQYF. The variable domain in full, with the rest retrieved from reference TRBV7-2 and TRBJ2-3, is GAGVSQSPSNKVTEKGKDVELRCDPISGHTALYWYRQSLGQGLEFLIYFQGNSAPDKSGLPSDRFSAERTGGSVSTLTIQRTQQEDSAVYLCASSRQAGDTQYFGPGTRLTVL.

This clonotype was seen a few times. This sequence joins TRBV7-9 and TRBJ2-1; D might be TRBD2 (6 bases). The V and J ends lost 5 bases and 3 bases respectively, with 17 bases between them. CDR1 and CDR2 from the germline V gene are SEHNR and FQNEAQ (reference sequence). The CDR3 consists of 16 residues. This CDR3 reads CASSPPSSGLYNEQFF. The CDR3, as DNA: TGTGCCAGCAGCCCCCCCTCCAGCGGGCTCTACAATGAGCAGTTCTTC.

The chain carries TRBV6-5 and TRBJ2-1, with 8 bases matching TRBD2. This CDR3 has 13 residues. After removal of 2 bases from V and 9 bases from J, the junction contained 3 bases not matched to a gene. Germline lookup yields CDR1 MNHEY and CDR2 SVGAGI. The CDR3 sequence: CASSYNSGTEQFF. The DNA for the CDR3 is TGTGCCAGCAGTTACAATAGCGGGACTGAGCAGTTCTTC.

This clonotype was picked up many times. V gene TRBV5-1 combines with J gene TRBJ2-1; D unclear. Trimming took off 5 bases at V and 9 bases at J, with 9 bases between the two ends. This CDR3 is built from 11 residues. Germline V gene data show CDR1 as SGHRS and CDR2 as YFSETQ. CDR3 bases: TGCGCCAGCAGTTTGATTGGTGAGCAGTTCTTC. Encoded protein: CASSLIGEQFF.

V gene TRBV27 combines with J gene TRBJ2-5, with TRBD2 as a possible D gene (6 bases). This CDR3 spans 15 amino acids. V gave up 5 bases and J gave up 5 bases, with 18 bases separating them. Looked up from germline, CDR1 is MNHEY and CDR2 is SMNVEV (reference sequence). In DNA form, the CDR3 reads TGTGCCAGCAGTCCCAGACTAGGCGCGGGGGAGACCCAGTACTTC. This encodes CASSPRLGAGETQYF.

CDR3 in DNA: TGCGCCAGCACGGACACTGACCCAGCGGATACGCAGTATTTT. Protein: CASTDTDPADTQYF. This chain joins TRBV5-1 and TRBJ2-3; tentatively, D is TRBD1 (5 bases). CDR1 is SGHRS and CDR2 is YFSETQ in the germline V gene. The CDR3 contains 14 residues. V lost 6 bases, J lost 6 bases, and 17 bases lay in between.